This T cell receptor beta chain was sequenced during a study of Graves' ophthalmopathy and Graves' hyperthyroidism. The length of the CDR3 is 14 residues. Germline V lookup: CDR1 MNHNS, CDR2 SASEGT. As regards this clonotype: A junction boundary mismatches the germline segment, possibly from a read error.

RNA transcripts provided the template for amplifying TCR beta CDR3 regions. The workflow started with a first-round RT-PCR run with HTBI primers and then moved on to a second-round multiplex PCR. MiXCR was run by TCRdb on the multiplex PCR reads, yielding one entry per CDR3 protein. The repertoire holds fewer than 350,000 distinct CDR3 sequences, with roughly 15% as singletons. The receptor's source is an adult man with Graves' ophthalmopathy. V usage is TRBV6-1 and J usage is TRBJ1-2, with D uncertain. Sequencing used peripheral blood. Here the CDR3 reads CASSPQTVGYGYSF. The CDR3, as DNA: TGTGCCAGCAGCCCCCAGACGGTGGGCTATGGCTACAGCTTC.